The 17 T cell receptor beta chains reported below all come from one sample, sequenced in a study of cytomegalovirus exposure and HLA in healthy donors. Researchers ran the PCR with 60 Vbeta and 13 Jbeta primers. Measured with immunoSEQ multiplex PCR; TCRdb has only the in-frame clones, and not every one. Here the sample spans about 150,000 clones, about 70% being singletons. The sequencing sample was made of PBMCs. These receptors all come from a woman aged 55-70 years in good health and CMV-seropositive.

The chain carries TRBV5-4 and TRBJ2-1; TRBD2 agrees at 11 bases. Losses at the gene ends were 1 base for V and 7 bases for J; bases not matched to a gene: 4. The CDR3 has 15 residues. Germline CDR1 is SGHNT and CDR2 is YYREEE (reference sequence). CDR3 region: CASSLTSGSSNEQFF. In nucleotides, the CDR3 is TGTGCCAGCAGCTTGACTAGCGGGAGCTCAAATGAGCAGTTCTTC.

The genes are TRBV7-6 and TRBJ2-7; D unclear. With 7 bases removed from V and 1 base from J, the gap between germline ends came to 14 bases. Per the germline V gene, CDR1 is SGHVS and CDR2 is FNYEAQ. This CDR3 is 14 amino acids long. The CDR3 coding sequence is TGTGCCAGCACCAGGTCGGAAGGTTCCTACGAGCAGTACTTC. Its protein is CASTRSEGSYEQYF.

The chain recombines TRBV7-9 with TRBJ2-7, with 9 positions matching TRBD1. Germline V CDR1 and CDR2: SEHNR, FQNEAQ (reference sequence). V dropped 5 bases and J dropped 5; count of bases not matched to a gene: 4. This CDR3 contains 13 residues. CDR3 loop: CASSLTGGNEQYF. The CDR3 bases are TGTGCCAGCAGCCTAACAGGGGGCAACGAGCAGTACTTC.

V usage is TRBV2 and J usage is TRBJ2-4; D might be TRBD2 (5 bases). The CDR3 extends over 16 amino acids. V gave up 6 bases and J gave up 1 base, with 16 bases separating them. CDR1 SNHLY and CDR2 FYNNEI come from the germline V gene. CDR3 bases: TGTGCCAGCAGCAATACAGCGAGAGGGGCCAAAAACATTCAGTACTTC. Protein product: CASSNTARGAKNIQYF.

The CDR3 DNA sequence: TGTGCCAGCAGTTTTCCCGACAGGCACCTCTCCTACGAGCAGTACTTC. Translating it yields CASSFPDRHLSYEQYF. This chain joins TRBV28 and TRBJ2-7, with a possible D match to TRBD1 (6 bases). Looked up from germline, CDR1 is MDHEN and CDR2 is SYDVKM. The CDR3 totals 16 residues. Trimming shortened V by 3 bases and J by 0 bases, and 15 bases separated the two germline ends.

CDR3 sequence: CASSLMGQGKSGGAFF. The CDR3 DNA follows: TGTGCCAGTAGTCTCATGGGACAGGGCAAATCGGGGGGGGCTTTCTTT. This sequence joins TRBV19 and TRBJ1-1, with 9 nucleotides matching TRBD1. Germline trimming cut 5 bases from V and 11 bases from J; bases unmatched to any gene: 18. CDR3 length equals 16 residues. Germline lookup yields CDR1 LNHDA and CDR2 SQIVND (reference sequence).

This sequence joins TRBV14 and TRBJ2-7; TRBD2 aligns across 10 bases. Germline V gene data show CDR1 as SGHDN and CDR2 as FVKESK. J lost 4 bases, V lost 4 bases, and 10 bases had no gene match. This CDR3 comprises 16 residues. CDR3 region: CASSPRLSSGRYEQYF. DNA for the CDR3: TGTGCCAGCAGCCCCCGTCTGAGTAGCGGGAGGTACGAGCAGTACTTC.

The V call is TRBV10-1, the J call TRBJ2-3, with 7 bases that match TRBD2. J was trimmed by 2 bases and V by 6 bases; bases with no gene match: 8. The CDR3 length is 15 residues. Germline V gene sequence: CDR1 WNHNN, CDR2 SYGVQD (reference sequence). CDR3 in DNA: TGCGCCAGCAGCGACCCGGGGGGTAACACAGATACGCAGTATTTT. Protein sequence: CASSDPGGNTDTQYF.

This rearrangement joins TRBV18 to TRBJ2-1; 8 nucleotides match TRBD2. Germline V gives CDR1 KGHSH, CDR2 LQKENI. V lost 1 base, J lost 0 bases, and 2 bases stayed unmatched. This CDR3 region has 16 residues. The CDR3 DNA reads as TGTGCCAGCTCACCACGACGGGAGGGCTCCTACAATGAGCAGTTCTTC. Protein product: CASSPRREGSYNEQFF.

This clone came up a few times. This chain uses TRBV7-9 with TRBJ2-2; D gene uncertain. The V end lost 5 bases, the J end lost 3 bases, and 4 bases lay between the germline ends. The CDR3 has 12 residues. Looked up from germline, CDR1 is SEHNR and CDR2 is FQNEAQ (reference sequence). CDR3 DNA: TGTGCCAGCAGCCGGGACACCGGGGAGCTGTTTTTT. Its protein product is CASSRDTGELFF.

This chain joins TRBV5-4 and TRBJ2-1, with 9 positions matching TRBD2. The CDR3 is 15 amino acids. Germline-derived CDR1 and CDR2 are SGHNT and YYREEE (reference sequence). V shed 3 bases and J 5 bases; nucleotides not matched to a gene: 6. CDR3 nucleotide sequence: TGTGCCAGCAGCTCGGCCGGACTAGCGAACAATGAGCAGTTCTTC. It codes for CASSSAGLANNEQFF. The full variable domain, in which reference TRBV5-4 and TRBJ2-1 provide the parts outside the CDR3, is ETGVTQSPTHLIKTRGQQVTLRCSSQSGHNTVSWYQQALGQGPQFIFQYYREEENGRGNFPPRFSGLQFPNYSSELNVNALELDDSALYLCASSSAGLANNEQFFGPGTRLTVL.

This sequence joins TRBV10-3 and TRBJ2-5; maybe TRBD1 (7 bases). The V end was cut by 6 bases, the J end by 3 bases, with 8 bases between. Germline CDR1 and CDR2: ENHRY and SYGVKD. The CDR3 length is 12 residues. The CDR3 protein is CAISRGEETQYF. The CDR3 DNA reads as TGTGCCATCAGCAGGGGGGAAGAGACCCAGTACTTC.

The sample holds one count of this clone. This sequence joins TRBV5-4 and TRBJ2-3; 7 bases are shared with TRBD2. CDR1 and CDR2 from the germline V gene are SGHNT and YYREEE (reference sequence). V was clipped by 6 bases and J by 2 bases; unmatched bases: 9. This CDR3 is 15 amino acids long. This chain's CDR3 is CASNLGGSPTDTQYF. The CDR3 bases are TGTGCCAGCAATCTGGGGGGGAGCCCCACAGATACGCAGTATTTT.

V usage is TRBV5-1 and J usage is TRBJ1-1; D is perhaps TRBD1 (6 bases). Germline assignment: CDR1 SGHRS and CDR2 YFSETQ. The CDR3 length is 14 residues. V gave up 3 bases and J gave up 4 bases, with 13 bases separating them. CDR3 loop: CASSWEGGGTEAFF. Here the CDR3 DNA reads TGCGCCAGCAGCTGGGAGGGGGGAGGCACTGAAGCTTTCTTT.

V is TRBV25-1 and J is TRBJ1-4; the match to TRBD1 covers 7 bases. The CDR3 has 14 amino acids. Per the germline V gene, CDR1 is MGHDK and CDR2 is SYGVNS. V was clipped by 6 bases and J by 14 bases; unmatched bases: 15. For the CDR3, the DNA is TGTGCCAGCAGCCCCGGACAGGCCCCCGGAGGGCTGTTTTTT. Translating gives CASSPGQAPGGLFF.

V is TRBV9 and J is TRBJ1-5; TRBD1 matches 7 bases. CDR3 length equals 16 residues. The germline gives CDR1 SGDLS, CDR2 YYNGEE. V shed 0 bases, J shed 7 bases, and the junction held 10 bases outside the gene matches. The CDR3: CASSVGEGALNQPQHF. The CDR3 DNA reads as TGTGCCAGCAGCGTAGGAGAGGGGGCATTAAACCAGCCCCAGCATTTT.

V usage is TRBV6-5 and J usage is TRBJ2-7; 9 bases agree with TRBD1. CDR3 length: 15 residues. CDR1 is MNHEY, CDR2 SVGAGI, per germline. V trimming: 4 bases; J trimming: 3 bases; junction bases outside the gene matches: 7. The CDR3 region has the DNA TGTGCCAGCAGTTCACCGGGACAGGGTTTCTACGAGCAGTACTTC. Protein: CASSSPGQGFYEQYF.